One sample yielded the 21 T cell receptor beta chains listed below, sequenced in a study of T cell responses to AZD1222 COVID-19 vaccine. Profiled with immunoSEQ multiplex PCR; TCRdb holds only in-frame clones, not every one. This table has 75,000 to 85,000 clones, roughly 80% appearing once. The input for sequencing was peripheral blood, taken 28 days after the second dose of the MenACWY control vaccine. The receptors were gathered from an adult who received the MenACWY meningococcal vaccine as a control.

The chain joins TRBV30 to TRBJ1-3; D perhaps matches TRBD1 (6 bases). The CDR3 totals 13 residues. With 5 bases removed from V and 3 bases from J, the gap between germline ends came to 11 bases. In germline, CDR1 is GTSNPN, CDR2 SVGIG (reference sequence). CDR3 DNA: TGTGCCTGGGCCCAGACAGGTGGAAACACCATATATTTT. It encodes CAWAQTGGNTIYF.

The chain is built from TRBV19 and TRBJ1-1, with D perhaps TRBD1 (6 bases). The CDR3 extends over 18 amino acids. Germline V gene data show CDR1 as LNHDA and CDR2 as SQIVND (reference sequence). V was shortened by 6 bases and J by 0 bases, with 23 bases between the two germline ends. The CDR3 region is CASSRALTGSVMNTEAFF. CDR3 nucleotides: TGTGCCAGTAGCCGGGCCCTCACAGGGTCTGTCATGAACACTGAAGCTTTCTTT.

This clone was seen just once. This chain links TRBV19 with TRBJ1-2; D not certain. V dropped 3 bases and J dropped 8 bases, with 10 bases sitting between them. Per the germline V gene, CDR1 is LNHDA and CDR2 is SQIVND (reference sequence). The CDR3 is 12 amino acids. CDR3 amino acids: CASSIGLGGYTF. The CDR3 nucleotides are TGTGCCAGTAGTATCGGGCTGGGAGGCTACACCTTC. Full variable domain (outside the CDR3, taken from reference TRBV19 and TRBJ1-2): DGGITQSPKYLFRKEGQNVTLSCEQNLNHDAMYWYRQDPGQGLRLIYYSQIVNDFQKGDIAEGYSVSREKKESFPLTVTSAQKNPTAFYLCASSIGLGGYTFGSGTRLTVV.

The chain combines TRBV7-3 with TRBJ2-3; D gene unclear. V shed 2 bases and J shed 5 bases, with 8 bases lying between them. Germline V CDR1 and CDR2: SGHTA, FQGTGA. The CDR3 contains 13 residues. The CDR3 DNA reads TGTGCCAGCAGCTTAGTTCTGGGAGATACGCAGTATTTT. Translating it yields CASSLVLGDTQYF.

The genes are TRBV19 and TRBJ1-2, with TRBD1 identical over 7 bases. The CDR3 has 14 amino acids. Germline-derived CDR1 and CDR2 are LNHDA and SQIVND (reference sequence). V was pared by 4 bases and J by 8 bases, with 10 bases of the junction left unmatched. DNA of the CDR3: TGTGCCAGTAGTACCCGACAGGGACCGGGCGGCTACACCTTC. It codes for CASSTRQGPGGYTF.

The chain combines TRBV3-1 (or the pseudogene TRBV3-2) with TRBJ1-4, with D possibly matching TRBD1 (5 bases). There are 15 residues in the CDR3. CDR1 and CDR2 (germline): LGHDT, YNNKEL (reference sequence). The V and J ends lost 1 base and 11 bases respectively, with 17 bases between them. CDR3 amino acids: CASSQVTGAIKKLFF. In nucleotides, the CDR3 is TGTGCCAGCAGCCAAGTCACCGGGGCGATCAAGAAACTGTTTTTT.

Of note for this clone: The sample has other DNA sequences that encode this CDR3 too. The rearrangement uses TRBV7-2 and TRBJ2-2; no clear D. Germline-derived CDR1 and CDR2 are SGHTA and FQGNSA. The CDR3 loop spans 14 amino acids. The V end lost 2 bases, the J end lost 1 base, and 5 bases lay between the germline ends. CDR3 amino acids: CASSLYRNTGELFF. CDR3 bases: TGTGCCAGCAGCTTATACCGGAACACCGGGGAGCTGTTTTTT. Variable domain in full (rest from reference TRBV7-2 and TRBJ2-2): GAGVSQSPSNKVTEKGKDVELRCDPISGHTALYWYRQSLGQGLEFLIYFQGNSAPDKSGLPSDRFSAERTGGSVSTLTIQRTQQEDSAVYLCASSLYRNTGELFFGEGSRLTVL.

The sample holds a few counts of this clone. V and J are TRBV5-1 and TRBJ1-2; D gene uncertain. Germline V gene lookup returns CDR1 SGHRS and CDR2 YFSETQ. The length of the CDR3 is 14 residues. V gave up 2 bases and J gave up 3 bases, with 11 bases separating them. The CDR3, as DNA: TGCGCCAGCAGCTTCTCAGAGCGAGACTATGGCTACACCTTC. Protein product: CASSFSERDYGYTF.

CDR3 bases: TGTGCCAGCAGTTATACCCAACACAGGGACGAAAAACTGTTTTTT. Amino acid sequence: CASSYTQHRDEKLFF. The gene calls are TRBV6-6 and TRBJ1-4; perhaps TRBD1 as D (6 bases). Germline CDR1 is MNHNY and CDR2 is SVGAGI (reference sequence). The V gene lost 3 bases and the J gene lost 8 bases, with 16 bases spanning the gap. The CDR3 is 15 residues long.

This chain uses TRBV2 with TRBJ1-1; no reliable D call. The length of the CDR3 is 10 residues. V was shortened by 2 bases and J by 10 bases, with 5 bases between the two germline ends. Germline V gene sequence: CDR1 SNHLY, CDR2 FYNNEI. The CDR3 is CASSEWGAFF. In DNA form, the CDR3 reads TGTGCCAGCAGTGAATGGGGAGCTTTCTTT.

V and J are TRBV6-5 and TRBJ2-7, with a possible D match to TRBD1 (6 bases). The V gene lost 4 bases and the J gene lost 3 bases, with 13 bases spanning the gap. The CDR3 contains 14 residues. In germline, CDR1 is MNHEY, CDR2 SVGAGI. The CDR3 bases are TGTGCCAGCAGTTTAACTCTACAGGGCTACGAGCAGTACTTC. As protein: CASSLTLQGYEQYF.

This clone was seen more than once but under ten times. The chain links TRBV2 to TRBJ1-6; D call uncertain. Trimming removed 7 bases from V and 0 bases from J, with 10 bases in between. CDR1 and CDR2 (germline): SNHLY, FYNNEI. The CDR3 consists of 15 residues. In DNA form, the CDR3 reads TGTGCCAGCACGCGCCGGAGCTCCTATAATTCACCCCTCCACTTT. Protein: CASTRRSSYNSPLHF. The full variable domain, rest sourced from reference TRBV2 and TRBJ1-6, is EPEVTQTPSHQVTQMGQEVILRCVPISNHLYFYWYRQILGQKVEFLVSFYNNEISEKSEIFDDQFSVERPDGSNFTLKIRSTKLEDSAMYFCASTRRSSYNSPLHFGNGTRLTVT.

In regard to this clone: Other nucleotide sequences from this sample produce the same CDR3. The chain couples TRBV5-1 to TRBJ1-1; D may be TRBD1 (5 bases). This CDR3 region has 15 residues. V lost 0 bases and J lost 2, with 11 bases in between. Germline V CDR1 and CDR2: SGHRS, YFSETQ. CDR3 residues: CASSLGGAKNTEAFF. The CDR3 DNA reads TGCGCCAGCAGCTTGGGCGGGGCGAAAAACACTGAAGCTTTCTTT.

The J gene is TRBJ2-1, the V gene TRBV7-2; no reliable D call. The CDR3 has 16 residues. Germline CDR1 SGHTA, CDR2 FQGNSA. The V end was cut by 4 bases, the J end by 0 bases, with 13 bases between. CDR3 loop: CASSSPPRLSYNEQFF. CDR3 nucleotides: TGTGCCAGCAGCTCACCGCCTCGCCTCTCCTACAATGAGCAGTTCTTC.

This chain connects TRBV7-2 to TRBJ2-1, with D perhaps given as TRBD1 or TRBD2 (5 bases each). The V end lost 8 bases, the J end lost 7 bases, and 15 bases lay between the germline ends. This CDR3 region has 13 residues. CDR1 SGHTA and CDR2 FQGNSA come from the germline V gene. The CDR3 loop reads CASARDVINEQFF. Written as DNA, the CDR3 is TGTGCCAGCGCCAGGGACGTGATTAATGAGCAGTTCTTC.

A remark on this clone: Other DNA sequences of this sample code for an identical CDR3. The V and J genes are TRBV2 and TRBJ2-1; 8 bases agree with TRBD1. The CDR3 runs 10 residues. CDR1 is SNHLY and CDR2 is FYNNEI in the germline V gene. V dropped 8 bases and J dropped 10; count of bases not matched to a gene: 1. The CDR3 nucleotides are TGTGCCAGCGGGACAGGCGAGCAGTTCTTC. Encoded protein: CASGTGEQFF.

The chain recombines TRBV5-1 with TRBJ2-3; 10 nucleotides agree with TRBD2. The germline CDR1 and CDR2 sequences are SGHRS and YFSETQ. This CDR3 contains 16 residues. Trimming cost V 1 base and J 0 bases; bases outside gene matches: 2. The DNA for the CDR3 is TGCGCCAGCAGCTTGAAGCGGGGGGGAAGCACAGATACGCAGTATTTT. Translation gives CASSLKRGGSTDTQYF.

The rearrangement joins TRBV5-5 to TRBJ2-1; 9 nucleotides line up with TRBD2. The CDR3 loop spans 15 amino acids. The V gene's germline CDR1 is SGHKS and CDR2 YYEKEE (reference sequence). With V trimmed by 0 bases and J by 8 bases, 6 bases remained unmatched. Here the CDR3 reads CASSLDGGGAYEQFF. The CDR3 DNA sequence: TGTGCCAGCAGCTTGGATGGCGGGGGGGCGTATGAGCAGTTCTTC.

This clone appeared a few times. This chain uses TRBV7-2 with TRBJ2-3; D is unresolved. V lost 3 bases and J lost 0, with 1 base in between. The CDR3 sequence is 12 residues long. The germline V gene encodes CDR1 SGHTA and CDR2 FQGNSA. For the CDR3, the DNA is TGTGCCAGCAGCTTCAGCACAGATACGCAGTATTTT. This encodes CASSFSTDTQYF.

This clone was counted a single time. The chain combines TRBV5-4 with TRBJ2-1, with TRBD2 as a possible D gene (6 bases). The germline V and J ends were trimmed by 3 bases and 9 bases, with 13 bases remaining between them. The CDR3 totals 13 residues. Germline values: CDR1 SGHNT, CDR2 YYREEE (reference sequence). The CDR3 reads CASSSSTRGEQFF. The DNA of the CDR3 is TGTGCCAGCAGCTCATCGACTAGGGGTGAGCAGTTCTTC.

CDR3 coding DNA: TGTGCCACCAGCCGACCCAACCCGGAGCGCAGGGGGCTGCGGGGCTACACCTTC. Its translation is CATSRPNPERRGLRGYTF. This chain connects TRBV15 to TRBJ1-2; 8 positions agree with TRBD1. Per germline, CDR1 LNHNV and CDR2 YYDKDF (reference sequence). CDR3 length: 18 amino acids. V dropped 5 bases and J dropped 8; count of bases not matched to a gene: 22.